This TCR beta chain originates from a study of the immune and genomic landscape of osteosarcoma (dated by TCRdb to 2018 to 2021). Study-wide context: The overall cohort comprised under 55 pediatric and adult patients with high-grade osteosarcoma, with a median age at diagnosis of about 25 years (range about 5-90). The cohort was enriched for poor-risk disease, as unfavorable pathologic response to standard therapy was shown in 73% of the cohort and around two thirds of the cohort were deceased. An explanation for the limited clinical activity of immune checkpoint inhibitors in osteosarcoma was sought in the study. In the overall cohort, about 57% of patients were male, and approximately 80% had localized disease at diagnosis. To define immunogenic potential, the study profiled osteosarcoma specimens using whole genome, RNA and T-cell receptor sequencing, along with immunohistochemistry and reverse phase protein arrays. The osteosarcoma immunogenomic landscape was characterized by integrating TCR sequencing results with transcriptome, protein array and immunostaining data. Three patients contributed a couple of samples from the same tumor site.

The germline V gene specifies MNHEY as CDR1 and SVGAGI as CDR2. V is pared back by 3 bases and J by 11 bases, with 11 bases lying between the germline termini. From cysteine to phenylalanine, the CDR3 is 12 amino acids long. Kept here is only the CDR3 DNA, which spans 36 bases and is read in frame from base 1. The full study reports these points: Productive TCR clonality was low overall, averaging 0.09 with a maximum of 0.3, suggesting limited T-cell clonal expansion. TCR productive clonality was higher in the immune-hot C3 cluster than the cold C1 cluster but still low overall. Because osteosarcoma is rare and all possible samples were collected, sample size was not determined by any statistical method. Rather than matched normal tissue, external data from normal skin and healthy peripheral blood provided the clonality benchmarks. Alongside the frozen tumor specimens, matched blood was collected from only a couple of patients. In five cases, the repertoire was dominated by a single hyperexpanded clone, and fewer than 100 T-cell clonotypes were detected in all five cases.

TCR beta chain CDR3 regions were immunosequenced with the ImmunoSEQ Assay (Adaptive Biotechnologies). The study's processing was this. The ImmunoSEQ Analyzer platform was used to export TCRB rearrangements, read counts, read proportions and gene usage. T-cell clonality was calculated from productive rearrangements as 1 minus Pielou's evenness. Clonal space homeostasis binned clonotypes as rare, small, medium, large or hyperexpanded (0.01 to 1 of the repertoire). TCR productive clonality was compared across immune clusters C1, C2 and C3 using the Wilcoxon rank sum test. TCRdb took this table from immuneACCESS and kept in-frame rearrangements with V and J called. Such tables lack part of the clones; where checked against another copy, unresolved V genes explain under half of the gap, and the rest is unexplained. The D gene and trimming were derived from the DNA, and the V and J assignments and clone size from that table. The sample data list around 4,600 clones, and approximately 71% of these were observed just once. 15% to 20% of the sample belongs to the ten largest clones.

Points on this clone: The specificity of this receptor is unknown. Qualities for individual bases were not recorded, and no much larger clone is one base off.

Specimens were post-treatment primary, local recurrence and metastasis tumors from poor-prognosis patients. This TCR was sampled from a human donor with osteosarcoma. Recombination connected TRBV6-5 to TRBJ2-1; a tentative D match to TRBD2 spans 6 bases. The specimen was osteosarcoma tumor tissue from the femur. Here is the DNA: TGTGCCAGCAGTTATGATCGGGGGAAGCAGTTCTTC. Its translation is CASSYDRGKQFF.